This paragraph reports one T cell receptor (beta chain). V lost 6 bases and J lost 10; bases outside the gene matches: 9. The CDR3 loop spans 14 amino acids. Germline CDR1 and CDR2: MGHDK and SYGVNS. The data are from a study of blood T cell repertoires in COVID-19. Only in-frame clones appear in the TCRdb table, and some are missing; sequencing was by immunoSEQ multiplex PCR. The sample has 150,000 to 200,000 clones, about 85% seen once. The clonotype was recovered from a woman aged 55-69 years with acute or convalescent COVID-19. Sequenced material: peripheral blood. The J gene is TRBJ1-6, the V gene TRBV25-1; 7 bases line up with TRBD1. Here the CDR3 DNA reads TGTGCCAGCAGACTACAGGGGTTCGGCTCACCCCTCCACTTT. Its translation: CASRLQGFGSPLHF.